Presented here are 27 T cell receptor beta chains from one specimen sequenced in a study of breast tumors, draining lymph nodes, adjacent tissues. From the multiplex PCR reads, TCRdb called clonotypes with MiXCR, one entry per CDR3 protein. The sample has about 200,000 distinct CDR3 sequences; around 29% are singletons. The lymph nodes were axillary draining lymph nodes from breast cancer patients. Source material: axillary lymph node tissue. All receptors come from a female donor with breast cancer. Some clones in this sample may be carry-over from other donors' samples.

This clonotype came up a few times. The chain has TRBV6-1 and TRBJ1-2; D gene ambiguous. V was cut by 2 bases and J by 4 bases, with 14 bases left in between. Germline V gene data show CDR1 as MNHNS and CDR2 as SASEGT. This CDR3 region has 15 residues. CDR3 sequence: CASSENLGWGYGYTF. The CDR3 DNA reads TGTGCCAGCAGTGAAAATCTGGGGTGGGGCTATGGCTACACCTTC.

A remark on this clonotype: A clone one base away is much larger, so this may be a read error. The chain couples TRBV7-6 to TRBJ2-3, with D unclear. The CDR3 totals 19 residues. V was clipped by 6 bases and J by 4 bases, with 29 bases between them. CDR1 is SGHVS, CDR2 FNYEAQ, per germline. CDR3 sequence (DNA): TGTGCCAGCAGTCCTACTGATCCGGGCCCCGCAACCATCCCAGATACGCAGTATTTT. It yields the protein CASSPTDPGPATIPDTQYF.

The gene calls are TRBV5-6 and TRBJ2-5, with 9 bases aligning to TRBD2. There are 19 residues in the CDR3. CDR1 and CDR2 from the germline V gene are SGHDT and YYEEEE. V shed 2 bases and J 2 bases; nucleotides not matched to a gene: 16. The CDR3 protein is CASSFGGPAGGPSQETQYF. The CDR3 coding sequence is TGTGCCAGCAGCTTTGGGGGTCCAGCGGGGGGCCCCTCGCAAGAGACCCAGTACTTC.

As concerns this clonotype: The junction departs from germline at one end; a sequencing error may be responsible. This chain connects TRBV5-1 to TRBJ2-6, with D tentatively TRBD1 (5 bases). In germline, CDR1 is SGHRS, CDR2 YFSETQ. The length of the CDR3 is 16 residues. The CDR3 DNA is TGCGCCAGCCGAAGGGGTCCTATCTCTGGAGCCAACGTCCTGACTTTC. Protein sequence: CASRRGPISGANVLTF.

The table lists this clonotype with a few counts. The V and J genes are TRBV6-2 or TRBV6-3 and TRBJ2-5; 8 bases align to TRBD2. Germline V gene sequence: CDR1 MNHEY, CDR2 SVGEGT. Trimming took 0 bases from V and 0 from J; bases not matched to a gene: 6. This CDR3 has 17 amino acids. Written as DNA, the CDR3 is TGTGCCAGCAGTTACTCCCCCGGGCGGGGGGACCAAGAGACCCAGTACTTC. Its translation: CASSYSPGRGDQETQYF.

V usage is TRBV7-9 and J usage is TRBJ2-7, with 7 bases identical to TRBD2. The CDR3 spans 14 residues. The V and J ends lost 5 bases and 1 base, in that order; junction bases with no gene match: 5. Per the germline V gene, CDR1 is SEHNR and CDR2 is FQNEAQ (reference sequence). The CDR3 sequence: CASSRGLPSYEQYF. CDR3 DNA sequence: TGTGCCAGCAGCAGGGGACTACCATCCTACGAGCAGTACTTC.

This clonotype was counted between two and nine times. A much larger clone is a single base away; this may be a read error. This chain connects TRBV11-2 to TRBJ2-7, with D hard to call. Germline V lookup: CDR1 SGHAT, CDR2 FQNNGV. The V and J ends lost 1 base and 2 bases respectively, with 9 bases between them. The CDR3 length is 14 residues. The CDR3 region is CASSLAQATYEQYF. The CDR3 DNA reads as TGTGCCAGCAGCTTAGCTCAGGCCACCTACGAGCAGTACTTC.

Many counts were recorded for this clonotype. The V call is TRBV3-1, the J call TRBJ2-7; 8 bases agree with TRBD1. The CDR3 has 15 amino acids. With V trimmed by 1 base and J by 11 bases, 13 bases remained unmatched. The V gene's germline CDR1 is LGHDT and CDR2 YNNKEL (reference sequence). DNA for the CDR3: TGTGCCAGCAGCCAAGGTGCAGGACAGGGCCGAGTGGAGTACTTC. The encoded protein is CASSQGAGQGRVEYF.

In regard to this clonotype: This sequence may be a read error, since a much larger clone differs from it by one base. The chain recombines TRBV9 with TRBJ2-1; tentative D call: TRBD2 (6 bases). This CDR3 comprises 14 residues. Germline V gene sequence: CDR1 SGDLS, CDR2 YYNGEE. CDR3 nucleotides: TGTGCCAGCAGCCCCCGGGAGCCCTACAATGAGCAGTCCTTC. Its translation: CASSPREPYNEQSF.

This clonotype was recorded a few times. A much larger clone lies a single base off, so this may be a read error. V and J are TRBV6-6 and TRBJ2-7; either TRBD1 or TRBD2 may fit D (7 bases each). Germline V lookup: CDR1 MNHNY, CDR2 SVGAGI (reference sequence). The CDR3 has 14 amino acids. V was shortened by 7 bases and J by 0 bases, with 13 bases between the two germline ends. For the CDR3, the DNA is TGTGCCAGCACCCAGGGGGGGACCTCCTACGAGCAGTACTTC. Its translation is CASTQGGTSYEQYF.

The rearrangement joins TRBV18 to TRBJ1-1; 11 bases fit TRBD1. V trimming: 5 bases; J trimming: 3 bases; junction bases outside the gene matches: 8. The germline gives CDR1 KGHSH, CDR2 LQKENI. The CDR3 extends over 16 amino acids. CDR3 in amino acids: CASSLDRGRGDTEAFF. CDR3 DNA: TGTGCCAGCTCATTGGACAGGGGGCGCGGGGACACTGAAGCTTTCTTT.

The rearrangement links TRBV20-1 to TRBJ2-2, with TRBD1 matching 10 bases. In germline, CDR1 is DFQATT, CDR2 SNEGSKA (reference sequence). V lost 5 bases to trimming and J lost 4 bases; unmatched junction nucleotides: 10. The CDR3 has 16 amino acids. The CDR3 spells CSASGQGYKTTGELFF. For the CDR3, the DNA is TGCAGTGCTTCGGGACAGGGGTATAAGACCACCGGGGAGCTGTTTTTT.

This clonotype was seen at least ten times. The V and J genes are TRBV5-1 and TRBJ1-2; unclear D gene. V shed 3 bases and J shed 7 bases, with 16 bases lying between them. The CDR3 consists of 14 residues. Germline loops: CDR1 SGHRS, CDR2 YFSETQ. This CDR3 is CASSSEFGKGGYTF. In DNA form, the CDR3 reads TGCGCCAGCAGCTCGGAATTTGGTAAGGGTGGCTACACCTTC. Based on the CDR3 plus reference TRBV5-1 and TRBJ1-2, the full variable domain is KAGVTQTPRYLIKTRGQQVTLSCSPISGHRSVSWYQQTPGQGLQFLFEYFSETQRNKGNFPGRFSGRQFSNSRSEMNVSTLELGDSALYLCASSSEFGKGGYTFGSGTRLTVV.

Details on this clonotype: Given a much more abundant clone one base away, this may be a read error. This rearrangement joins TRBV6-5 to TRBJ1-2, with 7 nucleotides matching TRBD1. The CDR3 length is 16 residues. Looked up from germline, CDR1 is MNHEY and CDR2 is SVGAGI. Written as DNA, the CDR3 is TGTGCCGGCAGCCGAGGGACAGCTCCCTCTAACTATGGCTACACCTTC. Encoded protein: CAGSRGTAPSNYGYTF.

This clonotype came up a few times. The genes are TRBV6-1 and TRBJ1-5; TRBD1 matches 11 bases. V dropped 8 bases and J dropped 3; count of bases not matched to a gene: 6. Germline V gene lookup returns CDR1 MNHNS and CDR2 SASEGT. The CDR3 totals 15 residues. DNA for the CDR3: TGTGCCAGCTCCCGGGACAGGGGGATCAATCAGCCCCAGCATTTT. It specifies CASSRDRGINQPQHF.

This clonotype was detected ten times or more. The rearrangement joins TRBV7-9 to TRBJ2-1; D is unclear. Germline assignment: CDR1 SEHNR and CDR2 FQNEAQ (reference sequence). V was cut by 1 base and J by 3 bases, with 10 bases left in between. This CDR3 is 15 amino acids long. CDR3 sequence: CASSLGGVGYNEQFF. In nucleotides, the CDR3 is TGTGCCAGCAGCTTAGGAGGCGTGGGCTACAATGAGCAGTTCTTC. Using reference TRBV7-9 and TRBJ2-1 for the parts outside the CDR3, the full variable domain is DTGVSQNPRHKITKRGQNVTFRCDPISEHNRLYWYRQTLGQGPEFLTYFQNEAQLEKSRLLSDRFSAERPKGSFSTLEIQRTEQGDSAMYLCASSLGGVGYNEQFFGPGTRLTVL.

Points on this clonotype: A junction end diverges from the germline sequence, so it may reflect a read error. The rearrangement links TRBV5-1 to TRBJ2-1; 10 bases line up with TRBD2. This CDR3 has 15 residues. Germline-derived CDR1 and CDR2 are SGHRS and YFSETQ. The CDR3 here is CASSFSGGTDNELFF. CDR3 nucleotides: TGCGCCAGCAGCTTTAGCGGGGGGACGGACAATGAGCTGTTCTTC.

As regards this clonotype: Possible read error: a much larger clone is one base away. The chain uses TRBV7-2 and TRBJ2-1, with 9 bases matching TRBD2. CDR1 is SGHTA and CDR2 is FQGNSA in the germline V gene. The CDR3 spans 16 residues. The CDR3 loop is CAWSTTGTSRLNGQFF. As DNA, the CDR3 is TGTGCCTGGAGTACTACCGGGACTAGCAGGCTCAATGGGCAGTTCTTC.

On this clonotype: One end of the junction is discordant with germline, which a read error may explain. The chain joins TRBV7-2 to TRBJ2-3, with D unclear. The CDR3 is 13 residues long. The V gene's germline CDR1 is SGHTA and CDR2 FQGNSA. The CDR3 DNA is TGTGCCGGCAGCTTTAGGTCCACAGATACGCAGTATTTT. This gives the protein CAGSFRSTDTQYF.

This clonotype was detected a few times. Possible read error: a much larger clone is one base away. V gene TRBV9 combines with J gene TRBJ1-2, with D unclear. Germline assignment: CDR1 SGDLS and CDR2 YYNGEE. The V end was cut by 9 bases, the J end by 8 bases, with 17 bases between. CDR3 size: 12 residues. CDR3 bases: TGTGCCAACAATGTGGAGTCACGGGGCTACACCTTC. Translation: CANNVESRGYTF.

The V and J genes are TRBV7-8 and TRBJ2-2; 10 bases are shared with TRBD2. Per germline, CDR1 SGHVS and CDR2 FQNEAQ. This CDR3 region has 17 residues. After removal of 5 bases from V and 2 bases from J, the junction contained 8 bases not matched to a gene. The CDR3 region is CASSRDGLAVNTGELFF. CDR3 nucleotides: TGTGCCAGCAGCCGCGATGGACTAGCGGTTAACACCGGGGAGCTGTTTTTT.

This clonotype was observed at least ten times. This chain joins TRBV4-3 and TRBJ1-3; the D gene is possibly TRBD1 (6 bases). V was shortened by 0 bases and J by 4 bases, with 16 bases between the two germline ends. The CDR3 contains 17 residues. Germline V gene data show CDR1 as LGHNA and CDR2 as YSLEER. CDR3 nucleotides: TGCGCCAGCAGCCAAGATCTCCCCAGGGGTTCAGGAAACACCATATATTTT. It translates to CASSQDLPRGSGNTIYF.

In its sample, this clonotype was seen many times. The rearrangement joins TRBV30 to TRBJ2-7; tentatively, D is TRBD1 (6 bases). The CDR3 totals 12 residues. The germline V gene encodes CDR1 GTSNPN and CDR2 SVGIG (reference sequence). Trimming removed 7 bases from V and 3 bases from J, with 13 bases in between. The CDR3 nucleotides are TGTGCCTTAGGACAGTCAAACTACGAGCAGTACTTC. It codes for CALGQSNYEQYF.

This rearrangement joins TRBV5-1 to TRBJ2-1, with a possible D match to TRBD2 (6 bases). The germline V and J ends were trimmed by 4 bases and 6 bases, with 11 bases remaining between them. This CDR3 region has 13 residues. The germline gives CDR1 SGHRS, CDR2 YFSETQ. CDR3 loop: CASSLGLINEQFF. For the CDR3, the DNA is TGCGCCAGCAGCCTGGGACTCATCAATGAGCAGTTCTTC.

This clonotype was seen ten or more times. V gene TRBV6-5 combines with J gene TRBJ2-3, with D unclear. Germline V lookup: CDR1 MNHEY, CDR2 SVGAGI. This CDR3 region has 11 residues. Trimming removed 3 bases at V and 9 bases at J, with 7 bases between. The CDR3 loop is CASSYGITQYF. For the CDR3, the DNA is TGTGCCAGCAGTTATGGGATAACGCAGTATTTT.

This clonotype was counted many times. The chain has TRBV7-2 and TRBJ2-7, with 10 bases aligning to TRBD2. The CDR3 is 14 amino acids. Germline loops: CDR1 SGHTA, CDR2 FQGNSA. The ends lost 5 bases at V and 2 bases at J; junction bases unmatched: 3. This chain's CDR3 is CASSRTSGTYEQYF. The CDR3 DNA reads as TGTGCCAGCAGCCGGACTAGCGGAACCTACGAGCAGTACTTC.

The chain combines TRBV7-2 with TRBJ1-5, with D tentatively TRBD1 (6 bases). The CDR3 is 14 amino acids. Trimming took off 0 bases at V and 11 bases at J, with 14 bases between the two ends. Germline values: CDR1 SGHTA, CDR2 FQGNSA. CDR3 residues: CASSLAGAGETQHF. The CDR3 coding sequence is TGTGCCAGCAGCTTAGCGGGGGCCGGGGAGACCCAGCATTTT.